This record looks at one T cell receptor beta chain sequence and its context. These data originate in a study of control samples from healthy donors and cancer patients. The germline V and J ends were trimmed by 1 base and 4 bases, with 11 bases remaining between them. CDR1 is LNHDA, CDR2 SQIVND, per germline (reference sequence). This CDR3 comprises 15 residues. TCRdb's table, derived via immunoSEQ multiplex PCR, lists solely in-frame clones and lacks some. The table has over 120,000 clones, more than 90% seen once. The TCR sequence derives from a young man in good health. The rearrangement joins TRBV19 to TRBJ1-3; D not resolved. The sample consisted of blood. The CDR3 DNA reads as TGTGCCAGTAGTATAGCTAACCGCTGGGGAAACACCATATATTTT. Residues: CASSIANRWGNTIYF.